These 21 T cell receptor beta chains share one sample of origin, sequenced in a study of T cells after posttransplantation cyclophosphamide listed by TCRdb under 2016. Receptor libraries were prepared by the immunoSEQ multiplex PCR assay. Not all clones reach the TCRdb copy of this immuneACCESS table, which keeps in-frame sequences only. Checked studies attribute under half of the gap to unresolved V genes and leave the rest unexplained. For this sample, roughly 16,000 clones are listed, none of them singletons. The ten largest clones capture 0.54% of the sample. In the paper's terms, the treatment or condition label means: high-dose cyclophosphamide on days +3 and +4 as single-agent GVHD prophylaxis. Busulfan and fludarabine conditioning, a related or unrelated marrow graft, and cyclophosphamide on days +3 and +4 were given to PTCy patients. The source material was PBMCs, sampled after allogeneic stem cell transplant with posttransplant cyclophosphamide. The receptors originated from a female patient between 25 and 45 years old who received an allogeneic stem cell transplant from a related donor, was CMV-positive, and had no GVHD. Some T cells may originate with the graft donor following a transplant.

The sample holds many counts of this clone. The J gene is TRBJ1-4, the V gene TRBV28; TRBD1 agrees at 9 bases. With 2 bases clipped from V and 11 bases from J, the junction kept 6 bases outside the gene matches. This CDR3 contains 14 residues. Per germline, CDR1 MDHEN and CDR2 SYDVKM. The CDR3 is CASSLGTGIKKLFF. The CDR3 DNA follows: TGTGCCAGCAGTTTAGGGACAGGGATTAAGAAACTGTTTTTT.

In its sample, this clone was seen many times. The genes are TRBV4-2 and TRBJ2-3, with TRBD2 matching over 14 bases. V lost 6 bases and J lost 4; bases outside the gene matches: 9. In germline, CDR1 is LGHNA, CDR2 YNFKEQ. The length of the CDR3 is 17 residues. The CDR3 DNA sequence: TGTGCCAGCAGACTCGGGACTAGCGGGAGTCAAGCAGATACGCAGTATTTT. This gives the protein CASRLGTSGSQADTQYF.

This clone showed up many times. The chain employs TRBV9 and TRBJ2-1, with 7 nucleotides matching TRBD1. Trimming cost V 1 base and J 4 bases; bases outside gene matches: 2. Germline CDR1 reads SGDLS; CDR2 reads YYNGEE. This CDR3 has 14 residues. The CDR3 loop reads CASSVTGVYNEQFF. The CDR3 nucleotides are TGTGCCAGCAGCGTAACAGGGGTTTACAATGAGCAGTTCTTC.

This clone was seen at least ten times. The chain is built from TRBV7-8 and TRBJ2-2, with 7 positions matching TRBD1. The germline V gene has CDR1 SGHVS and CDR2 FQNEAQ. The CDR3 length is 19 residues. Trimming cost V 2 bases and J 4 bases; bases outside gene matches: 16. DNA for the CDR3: TGTGCCAGCAGCTTATTCCGAATAAAAAGGACAGGAATCACCGGGGAGCTGTTTTTT. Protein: CASSLFRIKRTGITGELFF.

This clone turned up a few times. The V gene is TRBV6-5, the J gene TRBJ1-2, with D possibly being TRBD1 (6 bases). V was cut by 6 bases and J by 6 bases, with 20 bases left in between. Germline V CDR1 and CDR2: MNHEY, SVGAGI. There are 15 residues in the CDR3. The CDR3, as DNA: TGTGCCAGCAGGATACCCAGGGGCCCGGAGAATGGCTACACCTTC. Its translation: CASRIPRGPENGYTF.

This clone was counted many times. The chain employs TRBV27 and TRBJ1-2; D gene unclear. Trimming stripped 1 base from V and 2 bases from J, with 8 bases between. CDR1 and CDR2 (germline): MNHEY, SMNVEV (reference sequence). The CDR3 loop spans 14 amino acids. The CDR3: CASSLFAGNYGYTF. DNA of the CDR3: TGTGCCAGCAGTTTATTCGCAGGAAACTATGGCTACACCTTC.

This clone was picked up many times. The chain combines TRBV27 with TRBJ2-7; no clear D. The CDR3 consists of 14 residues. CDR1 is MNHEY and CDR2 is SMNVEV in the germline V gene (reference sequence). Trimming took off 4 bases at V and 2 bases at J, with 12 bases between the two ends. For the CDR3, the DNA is TGTGCCAGCAGTTGGCGACTGGGTGCCTACGAGCAGTACTTC. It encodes CASSWRLGAYEQYF.

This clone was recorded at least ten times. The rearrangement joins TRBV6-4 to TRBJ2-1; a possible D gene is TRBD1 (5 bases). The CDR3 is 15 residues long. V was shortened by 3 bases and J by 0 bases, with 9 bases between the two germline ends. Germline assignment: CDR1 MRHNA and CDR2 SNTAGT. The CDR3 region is CASSETGSSYNEQFF. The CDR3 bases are TGTGCCAGCAGTGAAACAGGTAGCTCCTACAATGAGCAGTTCTTC.

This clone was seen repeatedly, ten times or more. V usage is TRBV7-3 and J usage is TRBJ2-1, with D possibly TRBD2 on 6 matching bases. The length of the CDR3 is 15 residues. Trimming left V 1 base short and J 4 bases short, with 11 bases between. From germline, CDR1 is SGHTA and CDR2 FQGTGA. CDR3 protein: CASSLSGNPYNEQFF. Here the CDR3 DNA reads TGTGCCAGCAGCTTAAGCGGGAACCCATACAATGAGCAGTTCTTC.

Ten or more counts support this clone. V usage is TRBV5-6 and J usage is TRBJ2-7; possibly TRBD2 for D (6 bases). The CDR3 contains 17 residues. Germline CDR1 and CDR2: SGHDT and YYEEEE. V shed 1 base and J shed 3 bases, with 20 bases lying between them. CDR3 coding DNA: TGTGCCAGCAGCTTGTCGTACGGATCCGGGAGCCTCTACGAGCAGTACTTC. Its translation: CASSLSYGSGSLYEQYF.

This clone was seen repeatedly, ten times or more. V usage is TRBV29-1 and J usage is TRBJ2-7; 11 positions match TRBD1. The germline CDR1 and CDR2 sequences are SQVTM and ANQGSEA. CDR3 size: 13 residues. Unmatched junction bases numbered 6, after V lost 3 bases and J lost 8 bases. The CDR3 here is CSVDKGQGGKQYF. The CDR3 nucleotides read TGCAGCGTTGATAAGGGACAGGGGGGGAAGCAGTACTTC.

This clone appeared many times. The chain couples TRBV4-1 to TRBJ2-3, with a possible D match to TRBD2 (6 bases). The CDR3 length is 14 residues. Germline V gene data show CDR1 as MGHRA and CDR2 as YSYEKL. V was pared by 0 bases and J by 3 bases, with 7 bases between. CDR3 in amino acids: CASSQDGRTDTQYF. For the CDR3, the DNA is TGCGCCAGCAGCCAAGATGGGAGGACAGATACGCAGTATTTT.

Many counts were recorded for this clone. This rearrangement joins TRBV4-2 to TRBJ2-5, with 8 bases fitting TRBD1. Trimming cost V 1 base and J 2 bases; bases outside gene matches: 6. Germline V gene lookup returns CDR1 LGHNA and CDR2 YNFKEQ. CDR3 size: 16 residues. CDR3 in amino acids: CASSQVLGTGQETQYF. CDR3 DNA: TGTGCCAGCAGCCAAGTCCTCGGGACAGGTCAAGAGACCCAGTACTTC.

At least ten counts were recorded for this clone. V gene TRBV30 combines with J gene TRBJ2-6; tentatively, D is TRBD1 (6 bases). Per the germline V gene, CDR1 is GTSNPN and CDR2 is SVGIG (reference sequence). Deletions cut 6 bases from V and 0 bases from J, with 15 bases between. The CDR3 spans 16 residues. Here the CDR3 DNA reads TGTGCCTGTCCCCCGATAGGGGGCTCTGGGGCCAACGTCCTGACTTTC. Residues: CACPPIGGSGANVLTF. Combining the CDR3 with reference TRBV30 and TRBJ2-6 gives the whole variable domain SQTIHQWPATLVQPVGSPLSLECTVEGTSNPNLYWYRQAAGRGLQLLFYSVGIGQISSEVPQNLSASRPQDRQFILSSKKLLLSDSGFYLCACPPIGGSGANVLTFGAGSRLTVL.

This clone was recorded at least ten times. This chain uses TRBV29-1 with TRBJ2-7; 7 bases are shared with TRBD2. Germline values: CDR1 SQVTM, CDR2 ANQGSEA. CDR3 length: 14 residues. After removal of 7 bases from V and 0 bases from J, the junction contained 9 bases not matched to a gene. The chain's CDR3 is CSARMGGSSYEQYF. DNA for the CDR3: TGCAGCGCCCGAATGGGCGGGAGCTCCTACGAGCAGTACTTC.

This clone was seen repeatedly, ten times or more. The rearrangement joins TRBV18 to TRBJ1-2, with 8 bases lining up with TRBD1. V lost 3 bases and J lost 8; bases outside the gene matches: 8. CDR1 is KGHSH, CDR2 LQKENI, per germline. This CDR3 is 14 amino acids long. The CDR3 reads CASSPFDRGWGYTF. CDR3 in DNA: TGTGCCAGCTCACCGTTCGACAGGGGATGGGGCTACACCTTC.

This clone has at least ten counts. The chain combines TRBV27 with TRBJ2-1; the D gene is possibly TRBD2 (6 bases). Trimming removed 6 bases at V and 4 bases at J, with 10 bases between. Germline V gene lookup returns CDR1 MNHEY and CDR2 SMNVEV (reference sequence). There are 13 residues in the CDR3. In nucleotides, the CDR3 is TGTGCCAGCAGGTCCGGGAGTTACAATGAGCAGTTCTTC. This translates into CASRSGSYNEQFF.

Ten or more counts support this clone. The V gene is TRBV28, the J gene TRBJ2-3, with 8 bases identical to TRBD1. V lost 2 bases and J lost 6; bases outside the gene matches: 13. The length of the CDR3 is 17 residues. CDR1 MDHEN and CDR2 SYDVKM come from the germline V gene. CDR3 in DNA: TGTGCCAGCAGTTTACGGGGACAGGTTTTTGACCCGGATACGCAGTATTTT. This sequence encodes CASSLRGQVFDPDTQYF.

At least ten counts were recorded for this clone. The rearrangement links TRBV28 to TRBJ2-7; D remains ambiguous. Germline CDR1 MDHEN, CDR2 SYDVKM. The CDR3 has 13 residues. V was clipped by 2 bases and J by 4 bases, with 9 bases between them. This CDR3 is CASSLIGGYEQYF. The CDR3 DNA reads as TGTGCCAGCAGTTTAATAGGCGGATACGAGCAGTACTTC.

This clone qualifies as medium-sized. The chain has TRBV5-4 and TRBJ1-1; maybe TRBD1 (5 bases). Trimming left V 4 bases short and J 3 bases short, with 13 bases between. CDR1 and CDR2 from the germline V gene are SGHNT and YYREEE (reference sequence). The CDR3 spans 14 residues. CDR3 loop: CASSEDPGDTEAFF. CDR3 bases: TGTGCCAGCAGCGAGGACCCGGGGGACACTGAAGCTTTCTTT.

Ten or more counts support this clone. The CDR3 sequence: CASSLGQGAYEQYF. The CDR3 DNA sequence: TGCGCCAGCAGCTTAGGACAGGGGGCCTACGAGCAGTACTTC. The chain carries TRBV5-1 and TRBJ2-7, with TRBD1 identical over 10 bases. Looked up from germline, CDR1 is SGHRS and CDR2 is YFSETQ. The CDR3 is made up of 14 amino acids. V shed 2 bases, J shed 2 bases, and the junction held 1 base outside the gene matches.